The 10 T cell receptor beta chains presented below share a single source sample, sequenced in a study of T-cell reconstitution after alpha-beta-depleted transplantation in children. Preparation of the TCRbeta library used unique molecular identifiers. TCRdb ran MiXCR on the PCR reads and lists one entry per CDR3 protein. In the table there are 330,000 or so distinct CDR3 sequences, less than 9.5% of which are singletons. Study-level results: At the one-year point after transplant, T-cell counts and TCRbeta diversity were found to come mostly from T cells that had been newly produced.

These TCRs are of unknown antigen specificity. Here the sequenced sample was peripheral blood, taken 360 days after TCRalphabeta/CD19-depleted stem cell transplant. Source of these receptors: a female patient aged 2-9 years who had a stem cell transplant for Fanconi anemia, so the T cells may come from the graft donor.

This clonotype occurred many times. The gene calls are TRBV7-9 and TRBJ2-7; maybe TRBD2 (6 bases). The CDR3 covers 15 residues. Trimming pared 0 bases from V and 6 bases from J, leaving 15 bases between. In germline, CDR1 is SEHNR, CDR2 FQNEAQ (reference sequence). The CDR3 DNA follows: TGTGCCAGCAGCTTAGCCTCCATCCCTAGCGCCGAGCAGTACTTC. It specifies CASSLASIPSAEQYF.

There are many counts of this clonotype. This sequence joins TRBV28 and TRBJ2-7; D not resolved. This CDR3 has 13 amino acids. The germline V gene has CDR1 MDHEN and CDR2 SYDVKM. The V and J ends lost 3 bases and 7 bases respectively, with 13 bases between them. The CDR3 DNA sequence: TGTGCCAGCAGTTTTGGATCCCGAGCTGAGCAGTACGTC. Its protein product is CASSFGSRAEQYV.

The rearrangement uses TRBV5-1 and TRBJ2-7; TRBD1 matches at 8 bases. The CDR3 is made up of 14 amino acids. V was clipped by 7 bases and J by 6 bases; unmatched bases: 12. The germline V gene has CDR1 SGHRS and CDR2 YFSETQ. Written as DNA, the CDR3 is TGCGCCAGCCACCCGAGAGCAGGGGGCGCCGAGCAGTACTTC. This encodes CASHPRAGGAEQYF. Together with reference TRBV5-1 and TRBJ2-7, the CDR3 gives the full variable domain: KAGVTQTPRYLIKTRGQQVTLSCSPISGHRSVSWYQQTPGQGLQFLFEYFSETQRNKGNFPGRFSGRQFSNSRSEMNVSTLELGDSALYLCASHPRAGGAEQYFGPGTRLTVT.

In its sample, this clonotype was seen a few times. The chain links TRBV30 to TRBJ2-5; a weak D match, TRBD1 (6 bases). The CDR3 length is 13 residues. The ends were cut back, 1 base at V and 3 bases at J, with 9 bases in the middle. Germline CDR1 GTSNPN, CDR2 SVGIG (reference sequence). The CDR3 nucleotides read TGTGCCTGGAGTGGGACAGCTGAAGAGACCCAGTACTTC. Its translation: CAWSGTAEETQYF.

This clonotype was seen at least ten times. The V gene is TRBV12-3 or TRBV12-4, the J gene TRBJ2-1; 10 nucleotides align to TRBD2. The CDR3 covers 19 residues. The V segment lost 4 bases and the J segment 0 bases; nucleotides outside the gene matches: 12. The CDR3 DNA sequence: TGTGCCAGCAGTTCGCCGGGCGATAGCGGGAGGAGCTCCTACAATGAGCAGTTCTTC. Amino acid sequence: CASSSPGDSGRSSYNEQFF.

This clonotype appeared many times. The V and J genes are TRBV19 and TRBJ2-1, with D unresolved. The CDR3 is 15 residues long. Germline V gene data show CDR1 as LNHDA and CDR2 as SQIVND (reference sequence). Trimming pared 5 bases from V and 0 bases from J, leaving 11 bases between. Here the CDR3 DNA reads TGTGCCAGTAGTGTCCGAAGGCCCTCCTACAATGAGCAGTTCTTC. Translation gives CASSVRRPSYNEQFF.

This clonotype has just a few counts. V and J are TRBV15 and TRBJ1-5, with 8 bases aligning to TRBD1. This CDR3 has 14 amino acids. Per germline, CDR1 LNHNV and CDR2 YYDKDF (reference sequence). V dropped 2 bases and J dropped 5; count of bases not matched to a gene: 2. CDR3 coding DNA: TGTGCCACCAGCAGACTGACAGGGGATCAGCCCCAGCATTTT. Encoded protein: CATSRLTGDQPQHF.

This clonotype was seen many times. The chain carries TRBV4-3 and TRBJ2-3; TRBD2 matches 10 bases. Per germline, CDR1 LGHNA and CDR2 YSLEER. V was pared by 0 bases and J by 1 base, with 4 bases of the junction left unmatched. CDR3 size: 17 residues. CDR3 sequence (DNA): TGCGCCAGCAGCCAAGATGGGCTAGCGGGGGGCACAGATACGCAGTATTTT. It yields the protein CASSQDGLAGGTDTQYF.

This clonotype was seen ten or more times. The V and J genes are TRBV5-1 and TRBJ2-5; D might be TRBD1 (5 bases). This CDR3 is built from 15 residues. Trimming shortened V by 0 bases and J by 5 bases, and 14 bases separated the two germline ends. Looked up from germline, CDR1 is SGHRS and CDR2 is YFSETQ. The chain's CDR3 is CASSLAVGVGETQYF. Here the CDR3 DNA reads TGCGCCAGCAGCTTGGCCGTAGGGGTTGGGGAGACCCAGTACTTC.

This clonotype has a count of ten or more. The chain has TRBV7-9 and TRBJ2-5, with 11 bases identical to TRBD2. Germline CDR1 SEHNR, CDR2 FQNEAQ (reference sequence). With 0 bases clipped from V and 4 bases from J, the junction kept 1 base outside the gene matches. There are 15 residues in the CDR3. This CDR3 is CASSLATSGRETQYF. The CDR3 DNA reads as TGTGCCAGCAGCTTAGCTACTAGCGGGAGAGAGACCCAGTACTTC.